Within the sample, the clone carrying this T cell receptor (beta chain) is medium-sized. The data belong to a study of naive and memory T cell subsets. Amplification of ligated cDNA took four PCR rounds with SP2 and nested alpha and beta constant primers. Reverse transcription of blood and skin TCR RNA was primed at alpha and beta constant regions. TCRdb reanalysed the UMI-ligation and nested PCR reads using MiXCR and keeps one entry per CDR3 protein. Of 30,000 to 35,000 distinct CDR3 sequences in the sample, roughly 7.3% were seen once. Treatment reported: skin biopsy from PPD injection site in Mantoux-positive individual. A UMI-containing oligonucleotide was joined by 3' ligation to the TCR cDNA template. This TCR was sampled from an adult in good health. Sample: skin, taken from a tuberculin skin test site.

CDR3 bases: TGCAGCGTTAACAGGAATCCGAACACTGAAGCTTTCTTT. Protein product: CSVNRNPNTEAFF. The chain is built from TRBV29-1 and TRBJ1-1; D perhaps matches TRBD1 (5 bases). V gave up 5 bases and J gave up 1 base, with 11 bases separating them. This CDR3 comprises 13 residues. CDR1 and CDR2 (germline): SQVTM, ANQGSEA.